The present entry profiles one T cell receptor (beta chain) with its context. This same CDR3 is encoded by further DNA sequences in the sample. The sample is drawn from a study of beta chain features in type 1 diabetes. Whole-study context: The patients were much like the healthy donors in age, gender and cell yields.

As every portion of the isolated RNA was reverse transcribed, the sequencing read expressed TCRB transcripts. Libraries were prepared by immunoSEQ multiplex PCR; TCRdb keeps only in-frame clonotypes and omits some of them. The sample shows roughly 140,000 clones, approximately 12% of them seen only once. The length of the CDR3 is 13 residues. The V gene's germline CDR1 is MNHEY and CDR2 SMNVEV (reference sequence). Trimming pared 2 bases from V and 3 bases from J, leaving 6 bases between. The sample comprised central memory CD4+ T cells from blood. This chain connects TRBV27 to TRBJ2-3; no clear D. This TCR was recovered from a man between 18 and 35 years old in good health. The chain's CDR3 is CASSLAGTDTQYF. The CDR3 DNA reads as TGTGCCAGCAGTTTAGCAGGAACAGATACGCAGTATTTT.